This paragraph reports one T cell receptor beta chain. The record originates from a study of blood T cells in healthy people across ages. Through a sample-barcoded 5' primer and a J-beta primer mix, a second PCR was run for 7 to 11 cycles. A tag from a template-switch adaptor with 12 random nucleotides marked each cDNA molecule. TCRdb fed the 5' RACE reads into MiXCR, producing one record per CDR3 protein. The sample includes approximately 940,000 distinct CDR3 sequences, about 44% of them seen just once. Germline CDR1 SGHRS, CDR2 YFSETQ. The CDR3 length is 14 residues. This chain connects TRBV5-1 to TRBJ2-5, with D unclear. The DNA end is more similar to TRBJ2-7, so the J call may be wrong. The sample was blood. This clonotype was sampled from a man aged 25 to 40 in good health. In nucleotides, the CDR3 is TGCGCCTCGACTGGCGAGTCTAACACCCACGAGCAGTACTTC. Amino acids: CASTGESNTHEQYF.